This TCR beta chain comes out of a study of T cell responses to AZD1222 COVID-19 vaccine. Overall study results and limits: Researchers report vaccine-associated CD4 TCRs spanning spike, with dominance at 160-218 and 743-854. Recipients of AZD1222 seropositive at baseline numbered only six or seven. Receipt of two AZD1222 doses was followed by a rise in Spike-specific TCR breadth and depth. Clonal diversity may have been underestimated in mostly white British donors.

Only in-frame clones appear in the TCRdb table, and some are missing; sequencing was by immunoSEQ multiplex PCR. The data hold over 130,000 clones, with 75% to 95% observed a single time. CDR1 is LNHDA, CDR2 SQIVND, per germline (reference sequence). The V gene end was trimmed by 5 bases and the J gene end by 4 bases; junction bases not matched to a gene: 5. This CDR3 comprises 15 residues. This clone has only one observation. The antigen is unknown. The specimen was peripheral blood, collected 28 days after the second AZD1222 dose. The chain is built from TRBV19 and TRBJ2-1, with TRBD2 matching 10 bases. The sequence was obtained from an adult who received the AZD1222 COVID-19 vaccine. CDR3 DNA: TGTGCCAGTAGTCCTAGCGGGAGTCCATACAATGAGCAGTTCTTC. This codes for CASSPSGSPYNEQFF.